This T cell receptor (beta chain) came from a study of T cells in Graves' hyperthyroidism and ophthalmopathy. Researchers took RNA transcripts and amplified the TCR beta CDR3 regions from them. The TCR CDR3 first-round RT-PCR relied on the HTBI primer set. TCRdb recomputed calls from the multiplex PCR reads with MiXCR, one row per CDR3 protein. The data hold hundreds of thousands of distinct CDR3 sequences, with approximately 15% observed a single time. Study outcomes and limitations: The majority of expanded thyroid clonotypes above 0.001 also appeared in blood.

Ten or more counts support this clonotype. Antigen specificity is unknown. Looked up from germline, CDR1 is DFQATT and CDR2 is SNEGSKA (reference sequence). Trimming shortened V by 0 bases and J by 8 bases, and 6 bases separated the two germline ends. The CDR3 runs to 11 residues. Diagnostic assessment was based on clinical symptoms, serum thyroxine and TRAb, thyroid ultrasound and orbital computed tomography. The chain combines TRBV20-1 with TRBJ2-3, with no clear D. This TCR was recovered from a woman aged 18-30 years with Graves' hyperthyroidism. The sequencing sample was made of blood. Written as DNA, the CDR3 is TGCAGTGCTAGAGATAAGGGTACGCAGTATTTT. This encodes CSARDKGTQYF.